This T cell receptor (beta chain) was observed in a study of T-cell reconstitution after alpha-beta-depleted transplantation in children. This CDR3 region has 15 residues. V was pared by 1 base and J by 0 bases, with 7 bases between. The germline gives CDR1 LGHDT, CDR2 YNNKEL (reference sequence). Unique molecular identifiers were used in preparing the TCRbeta library. TCRdb ran MiXCR on the PCR reads and lists one entry per CDR3 protein. The repertoire holds fewer than 550,000 distinct CDR3 sequences, with approximately 11% as singletons. This clonotype was found a few times. Sequencing used PBMCs from the stem cell graft donor, obtained from the stem cell graft. The J gene is TRBJ1-3, the V gene TRBV3-1, with unresolved D. The sequence was obtained from a human donor who donated a stem cell graft to a child with acute myeloid leukemia. CDR3 loop: CASSQADTSGNTIYF. The DNA for the CDR3 is TGTGCCAGCAGCCAAGCAGACACCTCTGGAAACACCATATATTTT.